Sequencing of this T cell receptor (beta chain) was carried out in a study of T cell repertoires in cytomegalovirus infection. In the study overall: Peptides in the study included HLA-C-restricted and HLA-B-restricted CMV epitopes.

This clonotype occurred a few times. The target antigen is unknown. The length of the CDR3 is 11 residues. V was trimmed by 3 bases and J by 8 bases, leaving 7 bases between them. One entry per CDR3 protein, called by TCRdb with MiXCR from the reads. Here the sample spans tens of thousands of distinct CDR3 sequences, over 20% being singletons. This specimen consisted of CD8+ T cells from cultured PBMCs, obtained from culture after CMV antigen stimulation. The V call is TRBV12-3 or TRBV12-4, the J call TRBJ1-1; tentative D call: TRBD1 (6 bases). This receptor was identified in a human donor in good health (CMV status not recorded). Some clones in this sample may be carry-over from other donors' samples. The chain's CDR3 is CASSFGTEAFF. The CDR3 DNA reads TGTGCCAGCAGTTTTGGGACAGAAGCTTTCTTT.